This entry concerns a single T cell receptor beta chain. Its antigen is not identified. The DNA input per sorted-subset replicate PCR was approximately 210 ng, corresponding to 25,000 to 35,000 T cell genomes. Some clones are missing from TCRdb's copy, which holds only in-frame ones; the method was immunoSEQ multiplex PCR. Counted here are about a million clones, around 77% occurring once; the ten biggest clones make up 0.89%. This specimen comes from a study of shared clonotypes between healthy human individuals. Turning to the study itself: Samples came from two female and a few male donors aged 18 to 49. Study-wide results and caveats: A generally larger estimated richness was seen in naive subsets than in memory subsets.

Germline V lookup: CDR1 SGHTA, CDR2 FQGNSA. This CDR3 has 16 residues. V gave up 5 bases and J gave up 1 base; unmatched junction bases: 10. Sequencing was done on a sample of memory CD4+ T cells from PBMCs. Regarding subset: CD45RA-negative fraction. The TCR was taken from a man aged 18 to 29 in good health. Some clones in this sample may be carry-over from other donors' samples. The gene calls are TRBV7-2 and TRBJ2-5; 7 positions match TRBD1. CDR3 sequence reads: CASSQRFRQGQETQYF. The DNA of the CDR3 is TGTGCCAGCAGCCAGAGGTTCAGACAGGGCCAAGAGACCCAGTACTTC.